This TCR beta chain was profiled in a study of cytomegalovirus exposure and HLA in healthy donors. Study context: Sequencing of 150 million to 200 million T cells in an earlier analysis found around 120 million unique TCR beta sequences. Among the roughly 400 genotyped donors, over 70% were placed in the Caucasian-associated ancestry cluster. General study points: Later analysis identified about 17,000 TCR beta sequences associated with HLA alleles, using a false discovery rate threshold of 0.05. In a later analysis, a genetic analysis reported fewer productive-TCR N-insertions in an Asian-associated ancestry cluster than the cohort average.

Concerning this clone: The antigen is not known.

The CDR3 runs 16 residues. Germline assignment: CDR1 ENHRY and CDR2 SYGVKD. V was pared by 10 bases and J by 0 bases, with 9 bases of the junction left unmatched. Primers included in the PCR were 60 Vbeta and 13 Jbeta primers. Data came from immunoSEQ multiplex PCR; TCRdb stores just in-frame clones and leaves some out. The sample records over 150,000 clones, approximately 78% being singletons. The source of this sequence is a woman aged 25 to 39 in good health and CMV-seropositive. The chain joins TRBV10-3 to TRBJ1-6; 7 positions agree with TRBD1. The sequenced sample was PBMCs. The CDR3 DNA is TGTGCCACTGCCGGACAGGTTGGCTCCTATAATTCACCCCTCCACTTT. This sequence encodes CATAGQVGSYNSPLHF.